A few counts support the clone carrying this T cell receptor (beta chain). Antigen specificity is unknown. The data were obtained in a study of post-analysis software for immune sequencing data. Study findings and constraints: The five TRBV segments detected at higher frequency in patients than in controls included TRBV5-6, TRBV5-1 and TRBV20-1.

The CDR3 sequence is 13 residues long. Trimming pared 1 base from V and 8 bases from J, leaving 10 bases between. Tagging with unique molecular identifiers was a feature of the TCR beta cDNA libraries. TCRdb processed the PCR reads anew with MiXCR; each CDR3 protein has one entry. Found here are hundreds of thousands of distinct CDR3 sequences, roughly 45% of them singletons; the top ten hold roughly 12%. The specimen sequenced was blood. V and J are TRBV12-3 or TRBV12-4 and TRBJ2-3; D gene ambiguous. This clonotype originated in a girl under 18 with multiple sclerosis. The CDR3 reads CASSLGFPRTQYF. Written as DNA, the CDR3 is TGTGCCAGCAGTTTAGGGTTCCCCCGTACGCAGTATTTT.